The rows below give T cell receptor beta chains drawn from one sample of a study of regulatory T cells in long-lasting Graves disease. TCRdb called the multiplex PCR reads again in MiXCR, with one record for every CDR3 protein. The data contain about 660,000 distinct CDR3 sequences, around 30% of them singletons. Sequenced here: peripheral blood mononuclear cells (PBMCs), sampled when the disease was refractory, from a patient treated with antithyroid drugs. All receptors come from a female donor with Graves disease. The CDR3 runs from the conserved cysteine through the conserved F or W. The D gene is left open where the match is weak. A clone size is listed for some rows: how often the clone was seen (once, few, many), or a class if it is expanded.

CDR3 DNA: TGTGCCAGCTCACCCACGGGAAGGCCCGAGCAGTACTTC; CDR3 protein: CASSPTGRPEQYF; D gene: -; J gene: TRBJ2-7; V gene: TRBV18; clone size: -
CDR3 DNA: TGTGCCAGCAGTGCGAGTTTGGGCAATCAGCCCCAGCATTTT; CDR3 protein: CASSASLGNQPQHF; D gene: -; J gene: TRBJ1-5; V gene: TRBV6-1; clone size: few
CDR3 DNA: TGTGCCTCCCCCCCCAGCCAAGAGACCCAGTACTTC; CDR3 protein: CASPPSQETQYF; D gene: -; J gene: TRBJ2-5; V gene: TRBV24-1; clone size: -
CDR3 DNA: TGCAGCGTTGGCCGAGGCTATGGCTACACCTTC; CDR3 protein: CSVGRGYGYTF; D gene: -; J gene: TRBJ1-2; V gene: TRBV29-1; clone size: few
CDR3 DNA: TGCAGTGCCACCTCTCCCCAGGGGACGCCGTGGGAGACCCAGTACTTC; CDR3 protein: CSATSPQGTPWETQYF; D gene: -; J gene: TRBJ2-5; V gene: TRBV20-1; clone size: -
CDR3 DNA: TGTGCCAGCAGCCCAAGGGTTGACACAGATACGCAGTATTTT; CDR3 protein: CASSPRVDTDTQYF; D gene: -; J gene: TRBJ2-3; V gene: TRBV3-1; clone size: -
CDR3 DNA: TGTGCCAGCAGTTTATCGATGTGGCGGGGTTCACCCCTCCACTTT; CDR3 protein: CASSLSMWRGSPLHF; D gene: -; J gene: TRBJ1-6; V gene: TRBV27; clone size: -
CDR3 DNA: TGCGCCAGCAGCCAAGTTGACAGGGGGAAGGCGGAGACCCAGTACTTC; CDR3 protein: CASSQVDRGKAETQYF; D gene: TRBD1; J gene: TRBJ2-5; V gene: TRBV4-1; clone size: -
CDR3 DNA: TGTGCCAGCAGCTTAGACAGGGGAGCGGGGCAGCCCCAGCATTTT; CDR3 protein: CASSLDRGAGQPQHF; D gene: TRBD1; J gene: TRBJ1-5; V gene: TRBV13; clone size: -
CDR3 DNA: TGCGCCAGCAGCTTGGGGGGGGGAGGCGCGCAGCCCCAGCATTTT; CDR3 protein: CASSLGGGGAQPQHF; D gene: -; J gene: TRBJ1-5; V gene: TRBV5-1; clone size: few
CDR3 DNA: TGCAGTGCTAGAGATGCGTACACTGAAGCTTTCTTT; CDR3 protein: CSARDAYTEAFF; D gene: -; J gene: TRBJ1-1; V gene: TRBV20-1; clone size: -
CDR3 DNA: TGTGCCAGCAGTGGGAAGGACAGCGATCAAGAGACCCAGTACTTC; CDR3 protein: CASSGKDSDQETQYF; D gene: -; J gene: TRBJ2-5; V gene: TRBV25-1; clone size: once
CDR3 DNA: TGTGCCAGCAGCCCACTTGGGCGGTACTGGAACACTGAAGCTTTCTTT; CDR3 protein: CASSPLGRYWNTEAFF; D gene: -; J gene: TRBJ1-1; V gene: TRBV28; clone size: many
CDR3 DNA: TGTGCCAGCCCCTCGGAGGAGCGGGAGCCTTCCACCGGGGAGCTGTTTTTT; CDR3 protein: CASPSEEREPSTGELFF; D gene: TRBD2; J gene: TRBJ2-2; V gene: TRBV6-2/TRBV6-3; clone size: few